Listed below are T cell receptor beta chains from one sample, sequenced in a study of early T cells in non-severe SARS-CoV-2 infection. In TCRdb, the 5' RACE reads were re-called with MiXCR into one record per CDR3 protein. The data contain about 80,000 distinct CDR3 sequences, 5% of them seen just once; the ten biggest clones take up 6.5% to 8%. Sample: whole blood, taken at baseline. These receptors originate from an adult who was a healthcare worker with PCR-confirmed SARS-CoV-2 infection or an uninfected control (not recorded which). CDR3s include the opening cysteine and the closing phenylalanine or tryptophan. The order of the fields is V gene, clone size, D gene, J gene, CDR3 DNA, CDR3 protein. The D gene is left open where the match is weak. Clone sizes are given selectively: once, few, many, or a class where the clone is expanded.

>TRBV20-1|-|TRBD2|TRBJ2-5
TGCAGTGCTAGATCTGGACTAGCGGACAACCAAGAGACCCAGTACTTC
CSARSGLADNQETQYF
>TRBV4-1|many|TRBD2|TRBJ2-2
TGCGCCAGCAGCCAGTCCGGGACTAGCGGGAGGCTTCACGGGGAGCTGTTTTTT
CASSQSGTSGRLHGELFF
>TRBV20-1|many|-|TRBJ1-1
TGCAGTGCTCCCTTAAGGACACAGGGAGGATTTGTGAACACTGAAGCTTTCTTT
CSAPLRTQGGFVNTEAFF
>TRBV28|-|-|TRBJ2-7
TGTGCCAGCAGGGCCTATTCTTCGCGCTACGAGCAGTACTTC
CASRAYSSRYEQYF
>TRBV11-2|few|-|TRBJ1-1
TGTGCCAGCAGCTCAGACGGGGCGGGAACTGAAGCTTTCTTT
CASSSDGAGTEAFF
>TRBV4-1|-|-|TRBJ2-7
TGCGCCAGCAGCTCTACGGGAGACCCGTACGAGCAGTACTTC
CASSSTGDPYEQYF
>TRBV4-2|few|-|TRBJ2-5
TGTGCCAGCAGCCAAGGCGCTAGCGCAGAGACCCAGTACTTC
CASSQGASAETQYF
>TRBV2|-|-|TRBJ2-4
TGTGCCAGTACTGCGGGCTTCGGCAAAAACATTCAGTACTTC
CASTAGFGKNIQYF
>TRBV14|-|-|TRBJ2-4
TGTGCCAGCAGCCAAGATCTGGGAGCCAAAAACATTCAGTACTTC
CASSQDLGAKNIQYF
>TRBV6-4|-|-|TRBJ2-1
TGTGCCAGCAGTGACTCGATTGCCCCGCCCTACAATGAGCAGTTCTTC
CASSDSIAPPYNEQFF
>TRBV12-3/TRBV12-4|many|TRBD2|TRBJ2-3
TGTGCCAGCAGCCAAGGACTAGCGGGAGACACGCAGTATTTT
CASSQGLAGDTQYF
>TRBV20-1|-|-|TRBJ2-7
TGCAGTGCTAGGCGGATAGGGGGGACCTACGAGCAGTACTTC
CSARRIGGTYEQYF
>TRBV27|many|-|TRBJ1-5
TGTGCCAGCAGTTTAACGGGGCAGGTTCAGCCCCAGCATTTT
CASSLTGQVQPQHF